These 3 T cell receptor beta chains share one sample of origin, sequenced in a study of naive and memory T cell subsets. An equimolar mix of two oligonucleotides served as the beta constant-region primer for TRBC1 and TRBC2. Ligated cDNA was amplified by four rounds of PCR with nested alpha and beta constant-region primers and SP2. Each CDR3 protein gets one entry after TCRdb re-called the UMI-ligation and nested PCR reads with MiXCR. The sample has about 160,000 distinct CDR3 sequences, roughly 20% seen once. These receptors have no known antigen. Study results and caveats: A few larger clonotypes appeared in naive repertoires, especially CD8, possibly memory cells re-expressing CD45RA.

Sequencing was carried out using naive CD4+ T cells from blood. These receptors were collected from a human donor in good health.

This clonotype was picked up a small number of times. In DNA form, the CDR3 reads TGTGCCAGCAACGGAGGGGGGGGCCCACAAGAGACCCAGTACTTC. Translated, it gives CASNGGGGPQETQYF. The rearrangement links TRBV12-3 or TRBV12-4 to TRBJ2-5; D may be TRBD2 (7 bases). V was clipped by 7 bases and J by 2 bases, with 17 bases between them. This CDR3 has 15 amino acids.

This clonotype was observed a handful of times. The CDR3 DNA sequence: TGCGCCAGCAGCTTGGAGACAGGCCGTAGCACAGATACGCAGTATTTT. It translates to CASSLETGRSTDTQYF. The V and J genes are TRBV5-1 and TRBJ2-3; D may be TRBD1 (6 bases). This CDR3 is 16 amino acids long. Trimming took off 0 bases at V and 0 bases at J, with 11 bases between the two ends. Germline-derived CDR1 and CDR2 are SGHRS and YFSETQ.

This clonotype was found a few times. This chain connects TRBV10-1 to TRBJ2-7; D not certain. The V end was cut by 2 bases, the J end by 3 bases, with 5 bases between. The CDR3 is made up of 12 amino acids. Germline V gives CDR1 WNHNN, CDR2 SYGVQD (reference sequence). DNA of the CDR3: TGCGCCAGCAGTGAGATCTTCTACGAGCAGTACTTC. The encoded protein is CASSEIFYEQYF.